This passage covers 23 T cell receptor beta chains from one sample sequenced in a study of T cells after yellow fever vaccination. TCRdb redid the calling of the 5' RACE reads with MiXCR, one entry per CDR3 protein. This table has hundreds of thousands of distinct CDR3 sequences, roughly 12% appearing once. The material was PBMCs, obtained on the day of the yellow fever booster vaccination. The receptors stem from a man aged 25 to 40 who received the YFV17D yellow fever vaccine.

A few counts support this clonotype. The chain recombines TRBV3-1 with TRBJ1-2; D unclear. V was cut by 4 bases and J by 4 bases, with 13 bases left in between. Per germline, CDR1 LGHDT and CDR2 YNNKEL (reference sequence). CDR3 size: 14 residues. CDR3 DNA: TGTGCCAGCAGCCCCCGTAACATCTTCTATGGCTACACCTTC. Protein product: CASSPRNIFYGYTF.

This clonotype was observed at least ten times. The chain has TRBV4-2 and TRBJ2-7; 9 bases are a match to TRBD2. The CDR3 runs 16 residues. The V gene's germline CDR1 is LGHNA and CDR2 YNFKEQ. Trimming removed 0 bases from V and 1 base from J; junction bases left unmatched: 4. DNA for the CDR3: TGTGCCAGCAGCCAAGATCCGCTAGCGGGATCCTACGAGCAGTACTTC. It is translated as CASSQDPLAGSYEQYF.

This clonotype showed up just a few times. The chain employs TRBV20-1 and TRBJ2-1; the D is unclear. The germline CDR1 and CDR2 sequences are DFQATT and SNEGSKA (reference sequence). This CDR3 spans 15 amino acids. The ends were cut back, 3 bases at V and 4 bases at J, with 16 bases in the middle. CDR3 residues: CSASLSSFGYNEQFF. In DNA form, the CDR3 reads TGCAGTGCTAGTCTTAGCAGTTTTGGGTACAATGAGCAGTTCTTC.

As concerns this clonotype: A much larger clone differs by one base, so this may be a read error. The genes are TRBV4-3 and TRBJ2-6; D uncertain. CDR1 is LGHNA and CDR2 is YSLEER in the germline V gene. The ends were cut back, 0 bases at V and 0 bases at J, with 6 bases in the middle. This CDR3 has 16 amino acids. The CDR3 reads CASSQDAGSGANVLTF. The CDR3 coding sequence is TGCGCCAGCAGCCAAGATGCAGGCTCTGGGGCCAACGTCCTGACTTTC.

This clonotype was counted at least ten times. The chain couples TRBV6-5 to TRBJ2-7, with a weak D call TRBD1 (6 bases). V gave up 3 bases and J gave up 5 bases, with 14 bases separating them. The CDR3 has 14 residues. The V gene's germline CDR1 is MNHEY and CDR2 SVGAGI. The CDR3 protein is CASSYLGAADEQYF. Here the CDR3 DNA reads TGTGCCAGCAGTTATTTGGGGGCGGCGGACGAGCAGTACTTC.

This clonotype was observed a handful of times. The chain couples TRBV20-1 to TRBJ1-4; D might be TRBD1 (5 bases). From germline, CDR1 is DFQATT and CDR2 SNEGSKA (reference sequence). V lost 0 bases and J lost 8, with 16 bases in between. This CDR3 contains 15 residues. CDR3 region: CSARDRVRGKEKLFF. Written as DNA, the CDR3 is TGCAGTGCTAGAGACAGAGTCCGGGGGAAGGAAAAACTGTTTTTT.

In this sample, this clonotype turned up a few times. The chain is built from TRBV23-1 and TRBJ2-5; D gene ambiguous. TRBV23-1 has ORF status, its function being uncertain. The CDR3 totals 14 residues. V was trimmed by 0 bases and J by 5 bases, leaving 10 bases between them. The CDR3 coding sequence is TGCGCCAGCAGTCAATCTAACAGTGGGGAGACCCAGTACTTC. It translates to CASSQSNSGETQYF.

Here the CDR3 reads CASAWSVSTDTQYF. Here the CDR3 DNA reads TGTGCCAGCGCTTGGAGCGTTAGCACAGATACGCAGTATTTT. The chain combines TRBV5-4 with TRBJ2-3, with D uncertain. CDR1 is SGHNT, CDR2 YYREEE, per germline (reference sequence). CDR3 length: 14 residues. The V gene lost 7 bases and the J gene lost 0 bases, with 12 bases spanning the gap. Based on the CDR3 plus reference TRBV5-4 and TRBJ2-3, the full variable domain is ETGVTQSPTHLIKTRGQQVTLRCSSQSGHNTVSWYQQALGQGPQFIFQYYREEENGRGNFPPRFSGLQFPNYSSELNVNALELDDSALYLCASAWSVSTDTQYFGPGTRLTVL.

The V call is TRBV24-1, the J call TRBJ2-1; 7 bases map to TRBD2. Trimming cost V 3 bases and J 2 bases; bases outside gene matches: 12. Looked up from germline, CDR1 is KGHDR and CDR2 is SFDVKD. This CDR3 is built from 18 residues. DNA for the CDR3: TGTGCCACCAGTGATCCTTCAGCGGGCGGGAGTGCCTACAATGAGCAGTTCTTC. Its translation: CATSDPSAGGSAYNEQFF.

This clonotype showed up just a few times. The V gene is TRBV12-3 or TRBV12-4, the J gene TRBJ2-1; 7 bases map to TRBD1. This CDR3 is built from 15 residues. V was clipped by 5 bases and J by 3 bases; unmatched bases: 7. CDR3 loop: CASSTTGVVYNEQFF. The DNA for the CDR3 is TGTGCCAGCAGTACAACAGGGGTGGTCTACAATGAGCAGTTCTTC.

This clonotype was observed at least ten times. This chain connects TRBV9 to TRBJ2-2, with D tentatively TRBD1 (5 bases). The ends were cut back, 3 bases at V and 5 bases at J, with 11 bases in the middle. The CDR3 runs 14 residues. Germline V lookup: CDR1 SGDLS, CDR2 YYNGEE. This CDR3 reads CASSDPGITGELFF. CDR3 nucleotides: TGTGCCAGCAGCGATCCAGGGATTACCGGGGAGCTGTTTTTT.

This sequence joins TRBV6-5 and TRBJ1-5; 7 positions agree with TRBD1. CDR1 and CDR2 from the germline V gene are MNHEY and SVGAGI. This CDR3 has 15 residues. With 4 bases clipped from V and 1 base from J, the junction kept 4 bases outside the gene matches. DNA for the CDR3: TGTGCCAGCAGTTCCAGGGGGTACAGCAATCAGCCCCAGCATTTT. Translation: CASSSRGYSNQPQHF.

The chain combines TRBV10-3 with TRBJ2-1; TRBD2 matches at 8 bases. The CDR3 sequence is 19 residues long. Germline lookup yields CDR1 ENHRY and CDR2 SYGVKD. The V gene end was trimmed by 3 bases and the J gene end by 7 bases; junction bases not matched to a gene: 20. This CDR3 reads CAISERGSTGGRMGNEQFF. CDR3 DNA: TGTGCCATCAGTGAACGGGGGAGCACGGGAGGGCGGATGGGGAATGAGCAGTTCTTC.

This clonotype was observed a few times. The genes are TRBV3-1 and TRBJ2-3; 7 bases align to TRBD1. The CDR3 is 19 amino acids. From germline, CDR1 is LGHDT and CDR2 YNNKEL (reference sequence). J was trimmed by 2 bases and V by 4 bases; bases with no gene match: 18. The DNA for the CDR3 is TGTGCCAGCAGCCTAAAAATTGATGGACAGGCGCTCTCCACAGATACGCAGTATTTT. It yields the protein CASSLKIDGQALSTDTQYF.

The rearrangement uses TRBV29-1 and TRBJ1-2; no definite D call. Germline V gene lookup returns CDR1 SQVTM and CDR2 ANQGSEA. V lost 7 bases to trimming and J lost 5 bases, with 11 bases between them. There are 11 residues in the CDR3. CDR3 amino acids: CSAWSGYGYTF. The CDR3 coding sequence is TGCAGCGCCTGGAGCGGGTATGGCTACACCTTC.

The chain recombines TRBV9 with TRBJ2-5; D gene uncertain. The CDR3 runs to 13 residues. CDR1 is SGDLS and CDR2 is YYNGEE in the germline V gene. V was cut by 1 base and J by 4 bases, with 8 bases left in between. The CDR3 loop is CASSVTVLETQYF. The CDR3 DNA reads TGTGCCAGCAGCGTAACTGTGTTAGAGACCCAGTACTTC.

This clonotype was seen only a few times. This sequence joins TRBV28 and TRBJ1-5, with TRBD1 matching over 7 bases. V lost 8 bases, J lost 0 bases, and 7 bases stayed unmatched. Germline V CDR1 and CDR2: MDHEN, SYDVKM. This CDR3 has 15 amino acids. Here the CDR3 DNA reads TGTGCCAGCCGCGGGACAGTTTATAGCAATCAGCCCCAGCATTTT. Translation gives CASRGTVYSNQPQHF.

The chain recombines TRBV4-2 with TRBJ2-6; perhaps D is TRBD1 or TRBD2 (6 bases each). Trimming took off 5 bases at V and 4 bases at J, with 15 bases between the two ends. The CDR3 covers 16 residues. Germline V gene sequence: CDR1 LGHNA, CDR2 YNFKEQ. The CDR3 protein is CASSVGGHAGANVLTF. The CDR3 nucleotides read TGTGCCAGCAGCGTAGGGGGGCACGCAGGGGCCAACGTCCTGACTTTC.

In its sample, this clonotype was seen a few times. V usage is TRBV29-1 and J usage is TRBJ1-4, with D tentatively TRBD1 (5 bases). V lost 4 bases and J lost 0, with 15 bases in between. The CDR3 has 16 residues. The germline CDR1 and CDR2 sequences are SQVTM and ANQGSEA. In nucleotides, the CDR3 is TGCAGCGTTGCTGATTCCAGGGATGCAACTAATGAAAAACTGTTTTTT. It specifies CSVADSRDATNEKLFF.

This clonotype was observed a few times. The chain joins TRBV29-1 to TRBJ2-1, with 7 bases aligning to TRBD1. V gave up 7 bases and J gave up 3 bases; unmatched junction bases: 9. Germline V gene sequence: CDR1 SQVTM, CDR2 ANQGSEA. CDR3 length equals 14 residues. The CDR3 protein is CSGKGAAYYNEQFF. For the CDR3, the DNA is TGCAGCGGGAAGGGGGCCGCATACTACAATGAGCAGTTCTTC.

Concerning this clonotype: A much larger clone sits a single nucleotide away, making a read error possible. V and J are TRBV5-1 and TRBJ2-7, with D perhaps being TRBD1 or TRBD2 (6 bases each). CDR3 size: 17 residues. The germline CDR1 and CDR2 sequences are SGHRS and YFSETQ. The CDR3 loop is CASSLAPQTGATYDQYF. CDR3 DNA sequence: TGCGCCAGCAGCTTGGCTCCCCAAACGGGGGCTACCTACGATCAGTACTTC.

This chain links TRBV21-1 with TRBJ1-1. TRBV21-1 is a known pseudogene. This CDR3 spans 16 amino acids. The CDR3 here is CASSKVGTNTYTEAFF. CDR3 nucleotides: TGTGCCAGCAGCAAAGTGGGCACCAACACTTACACTGAAGCTTTCTTT.

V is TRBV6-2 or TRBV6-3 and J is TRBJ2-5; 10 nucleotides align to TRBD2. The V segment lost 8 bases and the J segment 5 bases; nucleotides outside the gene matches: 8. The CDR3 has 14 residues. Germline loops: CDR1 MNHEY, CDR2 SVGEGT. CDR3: CASCWTSGRETQYF. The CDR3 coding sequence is TGTGCCAGCTGCTGGACTAGCGGTCGGGAGACCCAGTACTTC.